This entry is about one T cell receptor (beta chain). Antigen unknown. This entry belongs to a study of cytomegalovirus exposure and HLA in healthy donors. Findings of the study overall: A list of around 150 TCR beta chains associated with cytomegalovirus was given. Researchers had no immune exposure information except CMV serostatus available.

PCR involved 60 Vbeta and 13 Jbeta primers. TCRdb keeps only in-frame clones here, not all; method: immunoSEQ multiplex PCR. The table includes tens of thousands of clones, about 80% detected once. Trimming left V 1 base short and J 9 bases short, with 15 bases between. Germline assignment: CDR1 SGHVS and CDR2 FQNEAQ. The CDR3 contains 14 residues. The sequence was collected from a man aged 25-45 years in good health and CMV-seronegative. V and J are TRBV7-8 and TRBJ1-2; D is undetermined. The specimen sequenced was PBMCs. CDR3 DNA sequence: TGTGCCAGCAGCTTAGAGGGAGGGTCTCTGAGCTACACCTTC. Amino acid sequence: CASSLEGGSLSYTF.